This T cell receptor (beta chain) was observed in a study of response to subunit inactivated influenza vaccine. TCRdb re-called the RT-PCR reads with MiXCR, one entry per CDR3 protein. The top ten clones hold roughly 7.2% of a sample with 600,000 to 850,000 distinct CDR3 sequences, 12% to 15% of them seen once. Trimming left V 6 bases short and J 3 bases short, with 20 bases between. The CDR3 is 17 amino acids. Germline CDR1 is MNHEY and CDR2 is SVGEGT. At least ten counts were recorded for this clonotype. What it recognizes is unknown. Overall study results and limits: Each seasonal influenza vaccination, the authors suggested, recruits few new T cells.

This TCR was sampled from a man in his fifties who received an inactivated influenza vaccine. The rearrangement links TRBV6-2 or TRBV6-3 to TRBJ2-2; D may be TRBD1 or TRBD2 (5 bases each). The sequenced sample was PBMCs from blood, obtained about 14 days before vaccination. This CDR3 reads CASRTTSGTPYTGELFF. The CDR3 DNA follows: TGTGCCAGCAGAACTACCTCCGGGACGCCTTACACCGGGGAGCTGTTTTTT.